The following is a T cell receptor beta chain sequence with its context. Its matching antigen is unknown. The CDR3 has 12 residues. V lost 3 bases and J lost 7, with 10 bases in between. Per germline, CDR1 MGHDK and CDR2 SYGVNS. Profiled with immunoSEQ multiplex PCR; TCRdb holds only in-frame clones, not every one. Of 300,000 to 400,000 clones in the sample, 85% to 95% are singletons; the top ten hold roughly 6%. This record belongs to a study of brain T cells in children with intractable seizures. Study findings and constraints: Only CDR3 sequence similarity suggested viral specificity, without known HCMV serostatus.

Time point defined: blood from clinic visit 5 months post-surgery; TSC patient then seizure free. Sequencing was limited to surgery cases with top T cell transcript signatures in brain tissue. The origin of this receptor is a boy under two years old with tuberous sclerosis and intractable seizures. The source material was peripheral blood, sampled less than 6 months after surgery. The genes are TRBV25-1 and TRBJ2-7, with a tentative D call TRBD1 (6 bases). CDR3 DNA: TGTGCCAGCAGTGACAGGGGTAGTGAGCAGTACTTC. Amino acids: CASSDRGSEQYF.